The source of this T cell receptor beta chain is a study of T cell changes during pregnancy in multiple sclerosis. Only one count was recorded for this clone. Germline CDR1 and CDR2: SGDLS and YYNGEE. The CDR3 consists of 15 residues. V lost 4 bases, J lost 6 bases, and 13 bases stayed unmatched. The repertoire was sequenced with immunoSEQ multiplex PCR; TCRdb's copy has only in-frame clones and lacks some. The table records roughly 80,000 clones, roughly nine tenths of them present only once. Material: peripheral blood, obtained before pregnancy. This sequence originates from a female donor with multiple sclerosis, enrolled in a pregnancy study. This rearrangement joins TRBV9 to TRBJ2-7; 7 nucleotides line up with TRBD2. The CDR3 bases are TGTGCCAGCAGCATCCGGGGGGACGGGGTAGGCGAGCAGTACTTC. Amino acid sequence: CASSIRGDGVGEQYF. Full variable domain (remainder filled in from reference TRBV9 and TRBJ2-7): DSGVTQTPKHLITATGQRVTLRCSPRSGDLSVYWYQQSLDQGLQFLIQYYNGEERAKGNILERFSAQQFPDLHSELNLSSLELGDSALYFCASSIRGDGVGEQYFGPGTRLTVT.